These 17 T cell receptor beta chains were all obtained from the same sample, sequenced in a study of blood T cells in healthy people across ages. Next came a second PCR, run for about 7 to 11 cycles, which used a sample-barcoded 5' primer along with a J-beta primer mix. Each CDR3 protein gets one entry after TCRdb re-called the 5' RACE reads with MiXCR. Of some 1.8 million distinct CDR3 sequences in the sample, about two fifths are singletons; the top ten hold roughly 23%. The specimen was blood. Receptors were obtained from a human donor in good health.

This chain joins TRBV25-1 and TRBJ1-1; D is undetermined. With 0 bases removed from V and 11 bases from J, the gap between germline ends came to 10 bases. Germline CDR1 and CDR2: MGHDK and SYGVNS. This CDR3 is 12 amino acids long. CDR3 protein: CASSEYVGFAFF. DNA of the CDR3: TGTGCCAGCAGTGAATATGTGGGGTTTGCTTTCTTT.

With regard to this clonotype: The germline gene is not matched at one end of the junction; a read error may be the cause. The CDR3 nucleotides read TGTGCCAGCAGCCGAGAGGGGGGCGCCTACCATGAGCAGTTCTTC. This translates into CASSREGGAYHEQFF. The genes are TRBV14 and TRBJ2-1; D could derive from TRBD1 or TRBD2 (6 bases each). The length of the CDR3 is 15 residues. CDR1 and CDR2 (germline): SGHDN, FVKESK.

This clonotype was seen a few times. This sequence joins TRBV7-8 and TRBJ2-7, with D possibly being TRBD1 (5 bases). V was pared by 2 bases and J by 0 bases, with 11 bases between. Per germline, CDR1 SGHVS and CDR2 FQNEAQ. CDR3 length: 15 amino acids. Here the CDR3 DNA reads TGTGCCAGCAGCTTAAGGACACTCAGCTCCTACGAGCAGTACTTC. Its translation: CASSLRTLSSYEQYF.

This chain links TRBV12-3 or TRBV12-4 with TRBJ1-4; D unclear. The CDR3 covers 15 residues. The V end was cut by 8 bases, the J end by 0 bases, with 13 bases between. CDR3 bases: TGTGCCAGCCGTCGGAGGTCAGCAACTAATGAAAAACTGTTTTTT. Translation: CASRRRSATNEKLFF.

V is TRBV12-3 or TRBV12-4 and J is TRBJ2-3, with D maybe TRBD1 (5 bases). The CDR3 extends over 15 amino acids. V lost 5 bases and J 2 bases, leaving 14 bases between the germline ends. In nucleotides, the CDR3 is TGTGCCAGCAGTCGACAGAGAGTAAACACAGATACGCAGTATTTT. Translating it yields CASSRQRVNTDTQYF.

Ten or more counts support this clonotype. The chain is built from TRBV12-3 or TRBV12-4 and TRBJ1-2, with 8 positions matching TRBD1. After removal of 5 bases from V and 6 bases from J, the junction contained 11 bases not matched to a gene. The CDR3 has 15 residues. The CDR3 DNA sequence: TGTGCCAGCAGTCCCCTGGACAGGGCTGTCAATGGCTACACCTTC. Protein product: CASSPLDRAVNGYTF.

The chain combines TRBV24-1 with TRBJ2-1, with D perhaps matching TRBD1 (6 bases). CDR3 length: 17 residues. V was clipped by 2 bases and J by 2 bases, with 15 bases between them. The germline gives CDR1 KGHDR, CDR2 SFDVKD. This CDR3 is CATSDWGRTGTYNEQFF. CDR3 nucleotide sequence: TGTGCCACCAGTGATTGGGGGCGGACGGGCACCTACAATGAGCAGTTCTTC.

The genes are TRBV20-1 and TRBJ1-1, with 8 bases that match TRBD1. This CDR3 is built from 15 residues. Germline-derived CDR1 and CDR2 are DFQATT and SNEGSKA (reference sequence). Trimming at V came to 3 bases and at J to 10 bases, leaving 16 bases not matched to a gene. The CDR3 sequence is CSARFQVQGEGRAFF. The CDR3 bases are TGCAGTGCTAGGTTTCAAGTACAGGGGGAAGGGAGAGCTTTCTTT.

V and J are TRBV5-1 and TRBJ1-4, with 7 bases that match TRBD1. V was pared by 8 bases and J by 8 bases, with 9 bases of the junction left unmatched. The germline gives CDR1 SGHRS, CDR2 YFSETQ. This CDR3 has 13 residues. CDR3 DNA sequence: TGCGCCAGTACAGGGGCGCCTGGGGAAAAACTGTTTTTT. Translation gives CASTGAPGEKLFF.

This clonotype was observed a handful of times. The J gene is TRBJ2-3, the V gene TRBV10-3, with TRBD2 matching over 9 bases. The CDR3 loop spans 17 amino acids. Germline trimming cut 4 bases from V and 0 bases from J; bases unmatched to any gene: 8. Per the germline V gene, CDR1 is ENHRY and CDR2 is SYGVKD. CDR3 nucleotide sequence: TGTGCCATCAGTGGGAGCGGGGGGTCGACTAGCACAGATACGCAGTATTTT. Translating gives CAISGSGGSTSTDTQYF.

This clonotype has only a few counts. One end of the junction does not line up with germline, which may come from a read error. The V gene is TRBV25-1, the J gene TRBJ1-2; D possibly corresponds to TRBD1 (6 bases). Germline V gene lookup returns CDR1 MGHDK and CDR2 SYGVNS. CDR3 length: 13 residues. The CDR3, as DNA: TGCGCCAGCAGTGTACAGGGCCACTATGGCTACACCTTC. This sequence encodes CASSVQGHYGYTF.

The genes are TRBV11-2 and TRBJ2-2; TRBD2 matches at 11 bases. The CDR3 is 17 residues long. Germline CDR1 and CDR2: SGHAT and FQNNGV. The V and J ends lost 8 bases and 3 bases, in that order; junction bases with no gene match: 11. The CDR3 DNA reads TGTGCCAGCGACACACCGGGACTAGCGGTTTACACCGGGGAGCTGTTTTTT. Protein product: CASDTPGLAVYTGELFF.

This clonotype was picked up a small number of times. The CDR3 DNA sequence: TGTGCCAGCAGCTTAAGTGGGAGTCGGTCCAATGAGCAGTTCTTC. Translation: CASSLSGSRSNEQFF. V gene TRBV7-2 combines with J gene TRBJ2-1; tentatively, D is TRBD2 (5 bases). Germline loops: CDR1 SGHTA, CDR2 FQGNSA. Trimming removed 2 bases from V and 6 bases from J, with 14 bases in between. There are 15 residues in the CDR3. Filled out from reference TRBV7-2 and TRBJ2-1, the complete variable domain reads GAGVSQSPSNKVTEKGKDVELRCDPISGHTALYWYRQSLGQGLEFLIYFQGNSAPDKSGLPSDRFSAERTGGSVSTLTIQRTQQEDSAVYLCASSLSGSRSNEQFFGPGTRLTVL.

Only a few counts were recorded for this clonotype. The chain has TRBV4-3 and TRBJ1-5, with D possibly TRBD1 on 5 matching bases. Germline-derived CDR1 and CDR2 are LGHNA and YSLEER. Trimming took off 9 bases at V and 4 bases at J, with 13 bases between the two ends. The CDR3 is made up of 13 amino acids. The CDR3 spells CARPGPGNQPQHF. The CDR3 nucleotides are TGCGCCAGGCCGGGACCTGGTAATCAGCCCCAGCATTTT.

Comments on this clonotype: An end of the junction does not agree with germline; a read error may underlie this. The chain couples TRBV5-1 to TRBJ2-3; D possibly corresponds to TRBD2 (5 bases). The CDR3 totals 15 residues. CDR1 SGHRS and CDR2 YFSETQ come from the germline V gene. The CDR3: CASSLSTASTDAQYF. The CDR3 DNA is TGCGCCAGCAGCTTGAGTACAGCTAGCACAGATGCGCAGTATTTT.

The rearrangement uses TRBV6-6 and TRBJ2-7; TRBD1 aligns across 7 bases. Trimming removed 7 bases from V and 3 bases from J; junction bases left unmatched: 9. Looked up from germline, CDR1 is MNHNY and CDR2 is SVGAGI (reference sequence). CDR3 length: 14 amino acids. For the CDR3, the DNA is TGTGCCAGCACCCGAGACAGGGACCACTACGAGCAGTACTTC. Its translation is CASTRDRDHYEQYF.

The rearrangement uses TRBV20-1 and TRBJ2-3; D uncertain. Germline V gene sequence: CDR1 DFQATT, CDR2 SNEGSKA (reference sequence). Trimming stripped 7 bases from V and 1 base from J, with 9 bases between. This CDR3 spans 12 amino acids. The CDR3 DNA sequence: TGCAGTGTTACCGAGCGCACAGATACGCAGTATTTT. Protein sequence: CSVTERTDTQYF.